Listed below are T cell receptor beta chains from one sample, sequenced in a study of CD8 T cells in Susac syndrome. One entry per CDR3 protein, called by TCRdb with MiXCR from the immunoSEQ multiplex PCR reads. The sample records 77,000 or so distinct CDR3 sequences, about 95% being singletons. Material: CD8+ T cells from PBMCs. These receptors were obtained from a human donor with multiple sclerosis. The CDR3 runs from the conserved cysteine through the conserved F or W. The D gene is left open where the match is weak. Not all rows give a size; the values are once, few, many and, for expanded clones, a class.

>14|TRBD1|TRBJ1-2|.|TRBV9
CASSGSGGTTGYTF
TGTGCCAGCAGCGGTTCAGGGGGCACGACTGGCTACACCTTC
>13|TRBD1|TRBJ1-1|.|TRBV2
CASGDRDDTEAFF
TGTGCCAGCGGGGACAGGGATGACACTGAAGCTTTCTTT
>14|.|TRBJ2-1|.|TRBV20-1
CSARDPHRDREQFF
TGCAGTGCTAGAGATCCCCACAGGGATCGTGAGCAGTTCTTC
>14|.|TRBJ2-1|.|TRBV24-1
CATSGRGRSNEQFF
TGTGCCACCAGTGGCCGGGGTCGGAGTAATGAGCAGTTCTTC
>13|.|TRBJ1-1|.|TRBV20-1
CSALGQDETEAFF
TGCAGTGCCCTGGGGCAGGATGAGACTGAAGCTTTCTTT
>11|.|TRBJ1-5|once|TRBV12-5
CASGTNQPQHF
TGTGCTAGTGGTACCAATCAGCCCCAGCATTTT
>13|.|TRBJ2-3|.|TRBV5-1
CASSPASTDTQYF
TGCGCCAGCTCCCCGGCCAGCACAGATACGCAGTATTTT
>13|TRBD1|TRBJ2-5|.|TRBV20-1
CSATPRGPETQYF
TGCAGTGCTACACCTAGGGGGCCAGAGACCCAGTACTTC
>17|TRBD1|TRBJ1-2|.|TRBV20-1
CSARDPGGQGEGTGYTF
TGCAGTGCTAGAGATCCCGGGGGACAGGGCGAGGGGACGGGCTACACCTTC
>16|.|TRBJ2-6|.|TRBV27
CASSSTGGPGANVLTF
TGTGCCAGCAGTTCGACCGGGGGACCTGGGGCCAACGTCCTGACTTTC
>15|.|TRBJ1-5|.|TRBV7-9
CASSRQTEPNQPQHF
TGTGCCAGCAGCCGGCAGACAGAACCCAATCAGCCCCAGCATTTT
>12|.|TRBJ2-1|once|TRBV12-3/TRBV12-4
CASSPEGTKQFF
TGTGCCAGCAGCCCTGAGGGGACCAAGCAGTTCTTC
>14|.|TRBJ1-2|.|TRBV6-1
CASSEANRSYGYTF
TGTGCCAGCAGTGAAGCAAACCGAAGCTATGGCTACACCTTC
>15|.|TRBJ2-3|.|TRBV7-9
CASSLVSPGTDTQYF
TGTGCCAGCAGCTTAGTTAGTCCCGGCACAGATACGCAGTATTTT
>14|.|TRBJ2-7|.|TRBV5-1
CASSWGTGPYEQYF
TGCGCCAGCAGCTGGGGGACGGGTCCCTACGAGCAGTACTTC
>12|.|TRBJ2-1|.|TRBV5-6
CASSFAVNEQFF
TGTGCCAGCAGCTTTGCCGTCAATGAGCAGTTCTTC
>17|.|TRBJ2-6|.|TRBV24-1
CATSDSRLVSGANVLTF
TGTGCCACCAGTGATTCCCGACTAGTGTCTGGGGCCAACGTCCTGACTTTC
>16|TRBD1|TRBJ1-5|.|TRBV9
CASSPGTGRKLQPQHF
TGTGCCAGCAGCCCGGGGACAGGGAGAAAGCTTCAGCCCCAGCATTTT
>16|TRBD2|TRBJ2-1|.|TRBV29-1
CSVDEGTSGRLNEQFF
TGCAGCGTTGACGAAGGGACTAGCGGGAGGCTCAATGAGCAGTTCTTC
>12|.|TRBJ2-5|.|TRBV20-1
CSAEGSGETQYF
TGCAGTGCTGAGGGGTCTGGGGAGACCCAGTACTTC
>15|.|TRBJ1-1|.|TRBV9
CASSAERGSGTEAFF
TGTGCCAGCAGCGCCGAACGGGGATCCGGCACTGAAGCTTTCTTT
>14|.|TRBJ2-2|.|TRBV24-1
CATSDPGDTGELFF
TGTGCCACCAGTGATCCGGGGGACACCGGGGAGCTGTTTTTT
>12|.|TRBJ1-2|.|TRBV29-1
CSVQSEGGGYTF
TGCAGCGTCCAAAGCGAGGGGGGTGGCTACACCTTC
>16|.|TRBJ1-1|.|TRBV29-1
CSVVPDLQNSNTEAFF
TGCAGCGTTGTCCCCGACTTACAGAACTCGAACACTGAAGCTTTCTTT
>15|TRBD1|TRBJ2-7|.|TRBV13
CASSPWDSSSYEQYF
TGTGCCAGCAGCCCCTGGGACAGCTCGTCCTACGAGCAGTACTTC
>15|.|TRBJ2-1|.|TRBV4-2
CASSLTRSSYNEQFF
TGTGCCAGCAGCCTTACACGGAGCTCCTACAATGAGCAGTTCTTC
>15|.|TRBJ1-5|.|TRBV4-2
CASSQEWGANQPQHF
TGTGCCAGCAGCCAAGAGTGGGGGGCCAATCAGCCCCAGCATTTT
>14|.|TRBJ2-7|.|TRBV27
CASSLSGRGHEQYF
TGTGCCAGCAGTTTATCGGGGAGAGGCCACGAGCAGTACTTC
>15|TRBD2|TRBJ2-1|.|TRBV12-3/TRBV12-4
CASSFGLAAGYEQFF
TGTGCCAGCAGTTTCGGGCTAGCGGCGGGCTATGAGCAGTTCTTC
>15|.|TRBJ1-5|.|TRBV30
CAWSPGTFSNQPQHF
TGTGCCTGGAGTCCAGGGACATTCAGCAATCAGCCCCAGCATTTT
>14|.|TRBJ2-7|.|TRBV29-1
CSVEEGAYPYEQYF
TGCAGCGTTGAAGAGGGGGCGTACCCCTACGAGCAGTACTTC
>14|.|TRBJ1-1|.|TRBV12-5
CASGSPVRNTEAFF
TGTGCTAGTGGTTCCCCGGTAAGGAACACTGAAGCTTTCTTT
>16|.|TRBJ2-4|.|TRBV3-1
CASSQDWGQGRDIQYF
TGTGCCAGCAGCCAAGATTGGGGACAAGGGCGAGACATTCAGTACTTC
>17|.|TRBJ2-4|.|TRBV7-9
CASSLPAQGIRLDIQYF
TGTGCCAGCAGCTTGCCGGCACAGGGAATCCGCCTGGACATTCAGTACTTC
>15|TRBD1|TRBJ1-4|.|TRBV27
CASSSPGTGNEKLFF
TGTGCCAGCAGTAGCCCCGGGACAGGGAATGAAAAACTGTTTTTT
>11|.|TRBJ2-7|.|TRBV4-1
CASSTRREQYF
TGCGCCAGCAGCACTCGGCGGGAGCAGTACTTC
>15|TRBD2|TRBJ2-1|.|TRBV27
CASTPGTSGRNEQFF
TGTGCCAGCACCCCTGGGACTAGCGGGAGAAATGAGCAGTTCTTC
>13|.|TRBJ1-1|.|TRBV29-1
CSVVQGVNTEAFF
TGCAGCGTTGTACAAGGGGTAAACACTGAAGCTTTCTTT
>15|TRBD2|TRBJ2-2|.|TRBV6-5
CASSYGAGYTGELFF
TGTGCCAGCAGTTACGGAGCGGGATACACCGGGGAGCTGTTTTTT
>14|TRBD1|TRBJ2-2|.|TRBV7-8
CATTDRGSSGELFF
TGTGCCACCACAGACAGGGGGTCTTCCGGGGAGCTGTTTTTT
>17|TRBD2|TRBJ2-7|once|TRBV3-1
CASSQEVFRTSGREQYF
TGTGCCAGCAGCCAAGAGGTCTTTAGGACTAGCGGCCGCGAGCAGTACTTC